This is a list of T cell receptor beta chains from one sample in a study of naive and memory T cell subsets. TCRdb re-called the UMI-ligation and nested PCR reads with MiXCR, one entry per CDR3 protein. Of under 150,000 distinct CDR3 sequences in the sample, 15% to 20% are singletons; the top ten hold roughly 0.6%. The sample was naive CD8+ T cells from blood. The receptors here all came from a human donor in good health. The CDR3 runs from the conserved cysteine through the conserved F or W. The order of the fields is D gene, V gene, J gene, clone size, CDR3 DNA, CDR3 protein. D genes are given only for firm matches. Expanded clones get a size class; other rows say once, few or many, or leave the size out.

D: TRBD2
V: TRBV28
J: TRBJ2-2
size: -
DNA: TGTGCCAGCAGTTTCTGGCGGGAGGGTGTTGAACGCGGGGAGCTGTTTTTT
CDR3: CASSFWREGVERGELFF

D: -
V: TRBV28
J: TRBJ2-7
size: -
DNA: TGTGCCAGCAGTTTGGGCGGAGCCCCCTACGAAGGGCAGTACTTC
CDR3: CASSLGGAPYEGQYF

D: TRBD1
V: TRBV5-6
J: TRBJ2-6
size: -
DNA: TGTGCCAGCAGCTCCGGGACAGGGCCCTCTGGGGCCAACGTCCTGACTTTC
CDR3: CASSSGTGPSGANVLTF

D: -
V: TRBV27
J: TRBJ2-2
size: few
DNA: TGTGCCAGCAGTTTAACGAACACCGGGGAGCTGTTTTTT
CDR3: CASSLTNTGELFF

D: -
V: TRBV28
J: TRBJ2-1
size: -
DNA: TGTGCCAGCTACGATTTTTCACCGGACGAGCAGTTCTTC
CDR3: CASYDFSPDEQFF

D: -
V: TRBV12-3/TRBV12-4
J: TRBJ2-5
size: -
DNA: TGTGCCAGCAGTCCCCTGGAAGAGACCCAGTACTTC
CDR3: CASSPLEETQYF

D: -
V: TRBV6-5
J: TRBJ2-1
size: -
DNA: TGTGCCAGCAGTAACTATATCTACAATGAGCAGTTCTTC
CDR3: CASSNYIYNEQFF

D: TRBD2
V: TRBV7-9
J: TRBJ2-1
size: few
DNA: TGTGCCAGCAGCTTACAGGGAGCAGCGGGAGACAATGAGCAGTTCTTC
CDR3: CASSLQGAAGDNEQFF

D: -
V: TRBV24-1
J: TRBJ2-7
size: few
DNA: TGTGCCACCAGTGGTCTAACCTACGAGCAGTACTTC
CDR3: CATSGLTYEQYF

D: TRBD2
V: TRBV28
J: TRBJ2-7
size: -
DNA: TGTGCCAGCTACTTGACTAGCGGGTCCTCCTACGAGCAGTACTTC
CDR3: CASYLTSGSSYEQYF

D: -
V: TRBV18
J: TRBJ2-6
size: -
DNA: TGTGCCAGCTCACCACTGGGCGGGGCCTCCTCTGGGGCCAACGTCCTGACTTTC
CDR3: CASSPLGGASSGANVLTF

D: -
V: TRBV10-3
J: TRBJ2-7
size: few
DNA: TGTGCCATCTTGAGCAGGGGGGGCGACGAGCAGTACTTC
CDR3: CAILSRGGDEQYF

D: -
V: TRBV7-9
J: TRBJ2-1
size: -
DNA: TGTGCCAGCAGCCCCCCGAGTGGGGATGAGCAGTTCTTC
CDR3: CASSPPSGDEQFF

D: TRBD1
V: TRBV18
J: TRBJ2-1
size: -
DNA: TGTGCCAGCTCACCCACTGCTCCGGGACAGGGGAACAATGAGCAGTTCTTC
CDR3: CASSPTAPGQGNNEQFF

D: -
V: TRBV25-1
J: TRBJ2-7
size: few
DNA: TGTGCCAGCAGTGAATATTTTAGGCAGGGAGAAGACGAGCAGTACTTC
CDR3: CASSEYFRQGEDEQYF

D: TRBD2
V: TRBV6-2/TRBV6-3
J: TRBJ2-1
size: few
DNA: TGTGCCAGCAGTCTCCCGGGTAGCGGGACGAATGAGCAGTTCTTC
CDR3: CASSLPGSGTNEQFF

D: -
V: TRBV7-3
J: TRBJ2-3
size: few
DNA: TGTGCCAGCAGCTTAAACCCGTATGAGTCAGATACGCAGTATTTT
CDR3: CASSLNPYESDTQYF

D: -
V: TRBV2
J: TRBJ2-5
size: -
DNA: TGTGCCAGCACCGCATGGGTTCGGGAGACCCAGTACTTC
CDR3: CASTAWVRETQYF

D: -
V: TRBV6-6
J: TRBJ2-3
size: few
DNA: TGTGCCAGCAGTTATAACGATCCGGATACGCAGTATTTT
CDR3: CASSYNDPDTQYF

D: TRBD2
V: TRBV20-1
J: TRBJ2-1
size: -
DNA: TGCAGTGCTAGAGCCCAGCATCAGCGGGAGGGCCGGAGGGATGAGCAGTTCTTC
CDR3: CSARAQHQREGRRDEQFF

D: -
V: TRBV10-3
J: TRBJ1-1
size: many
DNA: TGTGCCATCACAGAGGGCATGAACACTGAAGCTTTCTTT
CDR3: CAITEGMNTEAFF

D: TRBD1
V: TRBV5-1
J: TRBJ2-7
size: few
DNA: TGCGCCAGCAGCCCCGGGACAGGGGGTTCCGAGCAGTACTTC
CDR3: CASSPGTGGSEQYF

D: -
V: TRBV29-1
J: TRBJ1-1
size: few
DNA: TGCAGCGTTGAAGAACTAATGAACACTGAAGCTTTCTTT
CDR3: CSVEELMNTEAFF

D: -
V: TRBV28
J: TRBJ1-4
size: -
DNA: TGTGCCAGCCAAGAGAATGGCCTGTATGAAAAACTGTTTTTT
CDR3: CASQENGLYEKLFF

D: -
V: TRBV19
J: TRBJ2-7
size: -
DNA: TGTGCCAGTAGTATAGATTCGGAGACCTACGAGCAGTACTTC
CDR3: CASSIDSETYEQYF

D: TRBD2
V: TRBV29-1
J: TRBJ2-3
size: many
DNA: TGCAGCGTTGTACTAGCGGACCCCACAGATACGCAGTATTTT
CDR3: CSVVLADPTDTQYF

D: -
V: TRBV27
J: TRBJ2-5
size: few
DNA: TGTGCCAGCAGGCCCAACGACAACCAAGAGACCCAGTACTTC
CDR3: CASRPNDNQETQYF

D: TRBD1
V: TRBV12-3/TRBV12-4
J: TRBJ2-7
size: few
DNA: TGTGCCAGCAGACAGGGGAATAGTGGCGAGCAGTACTTC
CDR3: CASRQGNSGEQYF

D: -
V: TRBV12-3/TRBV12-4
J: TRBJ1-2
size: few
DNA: TGTGCCAGCAGTTTGGGTACGAAGCGGCCAGATGGCTACACCTTC
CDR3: CASSLGTKRPDGYTF

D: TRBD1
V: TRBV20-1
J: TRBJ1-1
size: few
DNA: TGCAGTGCTAGGGGGACAGGGCAACGACTCGGGGACACTGAAGCTTTCTTT
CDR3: CSARGTGQRLGDTEAFF

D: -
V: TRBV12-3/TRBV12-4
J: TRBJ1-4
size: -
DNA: TGTGCCAGCAGCCTAACCGGGACTCTCGGAAAACTGTTTTTT
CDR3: CASSLTGTLGKLFF

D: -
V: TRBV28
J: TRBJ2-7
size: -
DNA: TGTGCCAGCGGTAGAACAGGGTCGGGTAACGAGCAGTACTTC
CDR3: CASGRTGSGNEQYF

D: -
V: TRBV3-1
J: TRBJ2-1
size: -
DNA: TGTGCCAGCAGCCAAGATAGTACTACCAGCTCCTACAATGAGCAGTTCTTC
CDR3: CASSQDSTTSSYNEQFF

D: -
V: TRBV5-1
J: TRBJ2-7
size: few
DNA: TGCGCCAGCAGCCTCGGACTCGACGCCTACGAGCAGTACTTC
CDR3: CASSLGLDAYEQYF

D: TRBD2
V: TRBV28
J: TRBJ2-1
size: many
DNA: TGTGCCAGCACCTCCTTAGCGGGAGGTCTCTACAATGAGCAGTTCTTC
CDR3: CASTSLAGGLYNEQFF

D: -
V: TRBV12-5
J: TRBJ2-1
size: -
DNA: TGTGCTAGTGGCCTTCACCGGGACTCCTCCTACAATGAGCAGTTCTTC
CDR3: CASGLHRDSSYNEQFF

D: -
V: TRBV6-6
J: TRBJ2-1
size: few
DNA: TGTGCCAGCACCGAGCCTGGGAGCTCCTACAATGAGCAGTTCTTC
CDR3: CASTEPGSSYNEQFF

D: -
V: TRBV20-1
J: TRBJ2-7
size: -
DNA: TGCAGTGCTAGAGACCCTGATCAGCCCTACGAGCAGTACTTC
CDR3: CSARDPDQPYEQYF

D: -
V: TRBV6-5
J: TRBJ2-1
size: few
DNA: TGTGCCAGCAGTTACGGAGAGGCGGGCTACAATGAGCAGTTCTTC
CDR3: CASSYGEAGYNEQFF

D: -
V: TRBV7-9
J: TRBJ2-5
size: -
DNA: TGTGCCAGCAGCTTCCGACTGGACGAGGGGGAGACCCAGTACTTC
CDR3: CASSFRLDEGETQYF

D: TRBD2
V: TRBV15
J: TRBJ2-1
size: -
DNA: TGTGCCACCAGCCCCCTCCCGGGGGGGTACAATGAGCAGTTCTTC
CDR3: CATSPLPGGYNEQFF

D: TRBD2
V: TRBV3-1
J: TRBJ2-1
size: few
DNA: TGTGCGATTCAGCGGGATGGAGTCAATGAGCAGTTCTTC
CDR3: CAIQRDGVNEQFF

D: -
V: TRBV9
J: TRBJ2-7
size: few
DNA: TGTGCCAGCAGCGCTTGGGGTAACGACGAGCAGTACTTC
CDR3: CASSAWGNDEQYF

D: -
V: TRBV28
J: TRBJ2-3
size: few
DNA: TGTGCCAGCAGTCTCAAATTTACCACAGATACGCAGTATTTT
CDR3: CASSLKFTTDTQYF

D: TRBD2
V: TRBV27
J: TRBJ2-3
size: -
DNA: TGTGCCAGCAGGATGACTAGCGAGGATACGCAGTATTTT
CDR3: CASRMTSEDTQYF

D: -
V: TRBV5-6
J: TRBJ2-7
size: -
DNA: TGTGCCAGCAGCCTCCCCCAACGCTTAACGGGAGCAACCTACGAGCAGTACTTC
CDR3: CASSLPQRLTGATYEQYF